This passage covers 3 T cell receptor beta chains from one sample sequenced in a study of blood T cell repertoires in COVID-19. TCRdb's copy holds only in-frame clones and misses some; the assay was immunoSEQ multiplex PCR. The repertoire holds 350,000 to 450,000 clones, with approximately 89% as singletons. Material: peripheral blood. These receptors all come from a woman aged 40 to 55 with COVID-19, enrolled during active disease.

This sequence joins TRBV6-6 and TRBJ2-1, with a possible D match to TRBD1 (5 bases). Trimming left V 9 bases short and J 10 bases short, with 19 bases between. CDR1 is MNHNY and CDR2 is SVGAGI in the germline V gene (reference sequence). The CDR3 loop spans 13 amino acids. DNA for the CDR3: TGTGCCAGTGCGGATAGACAGCCTCAAGAGCAGTTCTTC. Translated: CASADRQPQEQFF.

This clone was seen only a few times. The chain links TRBV1 to TRBJ1-2; TRBD1 reflects the table's D call only, with no check against the DNA. TRBV1 is recorded as a pseudogene. The CDR3 length is 15 residues. CDR3 in DNA: TGCACCAGCAGCCAAGTCCGGGACAGGGACTATGGCTACACCTTC. Translating it yields CTSSQVRDRDYGYTF.

The rearrangement uses TRBV3-1 (or the pseudogene TRBV3-2) and TRBJ2-3, with 8 bases lining up with TRBD2. Germline V CDR1 and CDR2: LGHDT, YNNKEL (reference sequence). The CDR3 spans 15 residues. After removal of 4 bases from V and 7 bases from J, the junction contained 10 bases not matched to a gene. The CDR3 sequence is CASSPPPGGRYTQYF. The CDR3 DNA reads as TGTGCCAGCAGCCCCCCTCCGGGGGGGCGATATACGCAGTATTTT.